The 26 T cell receptor beta chains reported below all come from one sample, sequenced in a study of early stage breast cancer tumors. Data came from immunoSEQ multiplex PCR; TCRdb stores just in-frame clones and leaves some out. Seen here are some 30,000 clones, roughly 81% observed once, and the top ten hold around 9.1%. Sequenced material: breast tumor tissue. These receptors were taken from a person aged 30 to 40 with breast cancer.

This clone was picked up one time. V is TRBV5-1 and J is TRBJ2-2; 13 bases line up with TRBD2. The ends lost 3 bases at V and 0 bases at J; junction bases unmatched: 8. The CDR3 spans 19 residues. The germline CDR1 and CDR2 sequences are SGHRS and YFSETQ. This chain's CDR3 is CASSSTTSGRLANTGELFF. The CDR3 coding sequence is TGCGCCAGCAGCTCAACGACTAGCGGGAGGCTCGCGAACACCGGGGAGCTGTTTTTT.

In its sample, this clone was seen once. Here the CDR3 DNA reads TGTGCCAGCAGCCCGGAAAACCCCGGGCCTAACTATGGCTACACCTTC. Its protein product is CASSPENPGPNYGYTF. V is TRBV7-9 and J is TRBJ1-2; D is uncertain. V lost 5 bases to trimming and J lost 0 bases, with 16 bases between them. Germline V gene data show CDR1 as SEHNR and CDR2 as FQNEAQ (reference sequence). The CDR3 spans 16 residues.

This clone was picked up a small number of times. The V and J genes are TRBV6-1 and TRBJ2-3; D uncertain. The CDR3 length is 15 residues. V lost 2 bases and J 0 bases, leaving 9 bases between the germline ends. CDR1 is MNHNS and CDR2 is SASEGT in the germline V gene. CDR3: CASSELGTSTDTQYF. CDR3 bases: TGTGCCAGCAGTGAACTCGGCACTAGCACAGATACGCAGTATTTT.

The V call is TRBV5-1, the J call TRBJ1-1; TRBD1 is a possible D gene (6 bases). Germline assignment: CDR1 SGHRS and CDR2 YFSETQ. The CDR3 totals 17 residues. Trimming removed 4 bases at V and 1 base at J, with 20 bases between. The chain's CDR3 is CASSRRPRTEPNTEAFF. The DNA of the CDR3 is TGCGCCAGCAGCCGAAGGCCCCGGACAGAGCCGAACACTGAAGCTTTCTTT.

This clone was observed a few times. The chain joins TRBV29-1 to TRBJ2-1; D perhaps matches TRBD2 (6 bases). From germline, CDR1 is SQVTM and CDR2 ANQGSEA. Trimming took off 4 bases at V and 4 bases at J, with 14 bases between the two ends. CDR3 length: 14 residues. CDR3 coding DNA: TGCAGCGTTGCCGTGAATAGCGGTTACAATGAGCAGTTCTTC. Translated, it gives CSVAVNSGYNEQFF.

J is TRBJ1-1 and V is TRBV28; 9 positions agree with TRBD1. The V and J ends lost 3 bases and 8 bases, in that order; junction bases with no gene match: 10. From germline, CDR1 is MDHEN and CDR2 SYDVKM. The CDR3 runs to 15 residues. Here the CDR3 DNA reads TGTGCCAGCAGTTTGGGCCCAGGAACAGGGGGCGAAGCTTTCTTT. Its protein is CASSLGPGTGGEAFF.

This clone was found a few times. The chain combines TRBV19 with TRBJ2-2; 9 bases are a match to TRBD2. Germline V lookup: CDR1 LNHDA, CDR2 SQIVND (reference sequence). With 5 bases clipped from V and 5 bases from J, the junction kept 9 bases outside the gene matches. This CDR3 spans 16 amino acids. This chain's CDR3 is CASSGSSGTRTGELFF. The CDR3 bases are TGTGCCAGTAGTGGATCTAGCGGGACTAGGACCGGGGAGCTGTTTTTT.

This rearrangement joins TRBV18 to TRBJ2-3, with D perhaps TRBD1 (6 bases). V was shortened by 3 bases and J by 6 bases, with 13 bases between the two germline ends. CDR1 is KGHSH, CDR2 LQKENI, per germline. The CDR3 consists of 14 residues. CDR3 DNA: TGTGCCAGCTCACCTACAGGGCTCTTGGATACGCAGTATTTT. Encoded protein: CASSPTGLLDTQYF.

V and J are TRBV6-6 and TRBJ1-4; perhaps TRBD1 as D (6 bases). The CDR3 has 15 residues. V was clipped by 5 bases and J by 4 bases, with 14 bases between them. Germline V CDR1 and CDR2: MNHNY, SVGAGI (reference sequence). Here the CDR3 reads CASSLGQPYNEKLFF. In nucleotides, the CDR3 is TGTGCCAGCAGTCTCGGACAGCCTTATAATGAAAAACTGTTTTTT.

The chain joins TRBV7-2 to TRBJ1-5; D call uncertain. The CDR3 runs to 13 residues. V was trimmed by 3 bases and J by 4 bases, leaving 7 bases between them. Germline CDR1 is SGHTA and CDR2 is FQGNSA. The CDR3 region is CASSFSENQPQHF. The CDR3 nucleotides are TGTGCCAGCAGCTTTAGCGAGAATCAGCCCCAGCATTTT.

The gene calls are TRBV10-1 and TRBJ1-1; D call uncertain. Germline CDR1 reads WNHNN; CDR2 reads SYGVQD (reference sequence). V lost 3 bases, J lost 3 bases, and 14 bases lay in between. This CDR3 comprises 15 residues. DNA of the CDR3: TGCGCCAGCAGTGACCCGGGTTCGGGCCACACTGAAGCTTTCTTT. Residues: CASSDPGSGHTEAFF.

V gene TRBV11-2 combines with J gene TRBJ2-1; perhaps TRBD1 as D (6 bases). Per the germline V gene, CDR1 is SGHAT and CDR2 is FQNNGV. The germline V and J ends were trimmed by 7 bases and 0 bases, with 19 bases remaining between them. CDR3 length equals 17 residues. CDR3 sequence reads: CASKNRDPPSSYNEQFF. The CDR3 DNA sequence: TGTGCCAGCAAAAACAGGGACCCCCCCAGCTCCTACAATGAGCAGTTCTTC.

The CDR3 DNA follows: TGTGCCAGCAGCCTACTGAAAGGGGGCGCGAACACCGGGGAGCTGTTTTTT. It encodes CASSLLKGGANTGELFF. The V gene is TRBV5-4, the J gene TRBJ2-2, with 7 nucleotides matching TRBD1. V gave up 4 bases and J gave up 0 bases; unmatched junction bases: 9. Germline-derived CDR1 and CDR2 are SGHNT and YYREEE (reference sequence). The CDR3 runs to 17 residues.

The genes are TRBV18 and TRBJ2-3, with 8 bases that match TRBD2. V lost 0 bases, J lost 8 bases, and 7 bases stayed unmatched. This CDR3 comprises 15 residues. Per the germline V gene, CDR1 is KGHSH and CDR2 is LQKENI. The CDR3 DNA reads as TGTGCCAGCTCACCACCAAGCGGGAGTAAGGGTACGCAGTATTTT. Encoded protein: CASSPPSGSKGTQYF.

V is TRBV9 and J is TRBJ2-1, with D possibly being TRBD2 (5 bases). Trimming took off 4 bases at V and 2 bases at J, with 16 bases between the two ends. CDR3 size: 16 residues. CDR1 is SGDLS and CDR2 is YYNGEE in the germline V gene. This CDR3 is CASSFLARAPYNEQFF. In nucleotides, the CDR3 is TGTGCCAGCAGCTTCTTAGCGAGAGCCCCCTACAATGAGCAGTTCTTC.

The V gene is TRBV19, the J gene TRBJ1-2, with D hard to call. Trimming pared 2 bases from V and 0 bases from J, leaving 10 bases between. Germline CDR1 LNHDA, CDR2 SQIVND (reference sequence). The CDR3 extends over 15 amino acids. CDR3 DNA sequence: TGTGCCAGTAGTATAAGTGGACGGTCTAACTATGGCTACACCTTC. Protein: CASSISGRSNYGYTF.

The chain carries TRBV4-3 and TRBJ2-7, with TRBD2 matching over 7 bases. There are 18 residues in the CDR3. With 2 bases clipped from V and 0 bases from J, the junction kept 13 bases outside the gene matches. CDR1 and CDR2 from the germline V gene are LGHNA and YSLEER. In nucleotides, the CDR3 is TGCGCCAGCAGCCAAACCCCCGGGGGGAGGTACGGCTCCTACGAGCAGTACTTC. Translated, it gives CASSQTPGGRYGSYEQYF.

The V gene is TRBV6-1, the J gene TRBJ2-5; 9 positions match TRBD1. The CDR3 is 15 residues long. Trimming took 6 bases from V and 8 from J; bases not matched to a gene: 13. The V gene's germline CDR1 is MNHNS and CDR2 SASEGT. This chain's CDR3 is CASSLSGTGTITQYF. For the CDR3, the DNA is TGTGCCAGCAGCCTATCCGGGACAGGGACTATTACCCAGTACTTC.

Only a few counts were recorded for this clone. V usage is TRBV11-1 and J usage is TRBJ2-3, with D possibly being TRBD2 (6 bases). CDR1 and CDR2 (germline): SGHAT, FQDESV (reference sequence). This CDR3 contains 15 residues. The V and J ends lost 3 bases and 3 bases respectively, with 13 bases between them. DNA for the CDR3: TGTGCCAGCAGCTTCCACGTGGGGGGAACAGATACGCAGTATTTT. This translates into CASSFHVGGTDTQYF.

This chain links TRBV7-2 with TRBJ2-7, with D possibly TRBD2 on 6 matching bases. The CDR3 spans 14 residues. V shed 4 bases and J shed 3 bases, with 13 bases lying between them. Germline values: CDR1 SGHTA, CDR2 FQGNSA. As DNA, the CDR3 is TGTGCCAGCAGCTGGGGAGGATCGGTCTACGAGCAGTACTTC. Encoded protein: CASSWGGSVYEQYF.

The chain has TRBV2 and TRBJ2-5; D is perhaps TRBD2 (6 bases). The germline V gene encodes CDR1 SNHLY and CDR2 FYNNEI. Trimming removed 6 bases at V and 5 bases at J, with 7 bases between. This CDR3 contains 11 residues. As DNA, the CDR3 is TGTGCCAGCAGGGGAGGTGAGACCCAGTACTTC. It is translated as CASRGGETQYF.

V is TRBV7-3 and J is TRBJ2-5, with D possibly TRBD2 on 6 matching bases. The V and J ends lost 2 bases and 0 bases respectively, with 10 bases between them. Germline V gene sequence: CDR1 SGHTA, CDR2 FQGTGA. The CDR3 has 15 amino acids. CDR3 in amino acids: CASSLSGENQETQYF. CDR3 in DNA: TGTGCCAGCAGCTTATCGGGGGAGAACCAAGAGACCCAGTACTTC.

The chain employs TRBV12-5 and TRBJ1-1; the D is unclear. Germline loops: CDR1 LGHNT, CDR2 FRNRAP. The CDR3 has 13 residues. V lost 5 bases, J lost 4 bases, and 11 bases lay in between. This CDR3 is CASGLEAGTEAFF. In DNA form, the CDR3 reads TGTGCTAGTGGTCTGGAAGCCGGCACTGAAGCTTTCTTT.

This clone was recorded once. This chain joins TRBV28 and TRBJ1-5, with D possibly matching TRBD1 (6 bases). The CDR3 extends over 16 amino acids. Trimming took 3 bases from V and 2 from J, leaving 14 bases between them. Germline CDR1 MDHEN, CDR2 SYDVKM. In DNA form, the CDR3 reads TGTGCCAGCAGTTTTCAGGGGCTTGGGCGCAATCAGCCCCAGCATTTT. It translates to CASSFQGLGRNQPQHF.

This chain uses TRBV27 with TRBJ2-1, with D perhaps TRBD2 (5 bases). With 3 bases removed from V and 10 bases from J, the gap between germline ends came to 13 bases. The CDR3 covers 13 residues. Germline CDR1 reads MNHEY; CDR2 reads SMNVEV (reference sequence). The CDR3 is CASSFEGTGEQFF. In nucleotides, the CDR3 is TGTGCCAGCAGTTTCGAGGGTACGGGGGAGCAGTTCTTC.

The rearrangement joins TRBV7-3 to TRBJ1-1; D remains unclear. There are 13 residues in the CDR3. Germline-derived CDR1 and CDR2 are SGHTA and FQGTGA. Trimming left V 2 bases short and J 2 bases short, with 6 bases between. CDR3 loop: CASSLDANTEAFF. Here the CDR3 DNA reads TGTGCCAGCAGCTTAGATGCTAACACTGAAGCTTTCTTT.